What follows are 2 T cell receptor beta chains derived from one specimen sequenced in a study of T-cell memory formation after mild COVID-19. TCRdb processed the 5' RACE reads anew with MiXCR; each CDR3 protein has one entry. In the table there are about 430,000 distinct CDR3 sequences, roughly 24% of which are singletons. Sequences were obtained from PBMCs or a T cell subset sorted from them (not recorded which). The receptors were sampled from an adult woman who had mild COVID-19 (a few samples of this study predate the infection). Cell type and time point are not known.

This clonotype has more than one count but fewer than ten. The chain combines TRBV9 with TRBJ2-7, with 13 bases that match TRBD2. The length of the CDR3 is 15 residues. The ends lost 4 bases at V and 9 bases at J; junction bases unmatched: 10. Germline CDR1 SGDLS, CDR2 YYNGEE. Here the CDR3 reads CASSLASGLAGAQYF. CDR3 coding DNA: TGTGCCAGCAGCCTCGCCTCAGGACTAGCGGGGGCGCAGTACTTC.

The chain combines TRBV20-1 with TRBJ2-2; a weak D match, TRBD1 (5 bases). Between the trimmed V and J ends, which lost 6 bases and 4 bases, there was a span of 18 bases. The CDR3 loop spans 15 amino acids. The germline gives CDR1 DFQATT, CDR2 SNEGSKA (reference sequence). CDR3 nucleotides: TGCAGTGCCCAGAGCCTCCGGCAGGGCACCGGGGAGCTGTTTTTT. This translates into CSAQSLRQGTGELFF.